The sequence of this TCR beta chain was determined in a study of tumor-infiltrating lymphocytes in localized non-small cell lung cancer. Across the whole study: Each patient gave resected tumor and non-adjacent uninvolved lung tissue. Whole-study results and caveats: Tumor T-cell fraction was not associated with recurrence-free survival. Tumors had more T cell infiltration than uninvolved lung, per TCRbeta sequencing and CD3 counts. Each assay used a separate piece of the same tissue.

This clone was detected only a few times. Its antigen is still unknown. Sequencing was performed with immunoSEQ multiplex PCR; in TCRdb, only in-frame clones are kept and a portion is missing. The sample lists 14,000 or so clones; approximately 68% were seen once. The CDR3 totals 11 residues. Trimming removed 5 bases at V and 3 bases at J, with 5 bases between. Germline lookup yields CDR1 SNHLY and CDR2 FYNNEI. Sample: lung tumor tissue. The V call is TRBV2, the J call TRBJ2-7; D might be TRBD1 (5 bases). This TCR came from a human donor with non-small cell lung cancer. This CDR3 is CASSRGYEQYF. DNA of the CDR3: TGTGCCAGCAGTAGGGGCTACGAGCAGTACTTC.